This is a list of T cell receptor beta chains from one sample in a study of shared clonotypes between healthy human individuals. Clones were sequenced by immunoSEQ multiplex PCR, and TCRdb holds only the in-frame ones, with some missing. The data hold about 2.1 million clones, with approximately 92% observed a single time. The sample comprised naive CD8+ T cells from PBMCs. Source of these receptors: a man aged 18 to 30 in good health. Some clones in this sample may be carry-over from other donors' samples. Each CDR3 is given with its conserved first and last residue. Each record gives: D gene, V gene, clone size, J gene, CDR3 DNA, CDR3 protein. D genes are given only for firm matches. Clone size is given for some rows only: seen once, a few or many times, or a class if the clone is expanded.

-	TRBV28	-	TRBJ1-3	TGTGCCAGCAGCCAAGACGTTTACTCTGGAAACACCATATATTTT	CASSQDVYSGNTIYF
-	TRBV7-9	-	TRBJ2-3	TGTGCCAGCAGCTTAGCGGGGGACTCAGATACGCAGTATTTT	CASSLAGDSDTQYF
TRBD1	TRBV19	-	TRBJ1-5	TGTGCCAGTAGTCCCCCGACAGGGTTCCATCAGCCCCAGCATTTT	CASSPPTGFHQPQHF
TRBD1	TRBV27	once	TRBJ1-5	TGTGCCAGCAGTTGGGACAGGGCTGGCAATCAGCCCCAGCATTTT	CASSWDRAGNQPQHF
-	TRBV10-2	-	TRBJ1-3	TGCGCCAGCAGTGAGGCCGGGGACCGAAACACCATATATTTT	CASSEAGDRNTIYF
TRBD1	TRBV28	-	TRBJ2-7	TGTGCCAGCAACTTCCCCGGGACAGGGACCTACGAGCAGTACTTC	CASNFPGTGTYEQYF
TRBD1	TRBV19	-	TRBJ1-3	TGTGCCAGTCCCATAGGAGGGGGCGGCTCTGGAAACACCATATATTTT	CASPIGGGGSGNTIYF
TRBD2	TRBV11-3	-	TRBJ2-7	TGTGCCAGCAGCTTTAAGCGGGGTACCTACGAGCAGTACTTC	CASSFKRGTYEQYF
TRBD2	TRBV18	-	TRBJ2-7	TGTGCCAGCTCACCCTCCGTTCGGCGGGAGAGGTACGAGCAGTACTTC	CASSPSVRRERYEQYF
TRBD2	TRBV7-6	-	TRBJ2-7	TGTGCCAGCAGCTTAGGGCTAGCGGGAGGCTACGAGCAGTACTTC	CASSLGLAGGYEQYF
TRBD1	TRBV5-4	-	TRBJ1-4	TGTGCCAGCAGCTTTTCGGGGGACAGTAATGAAAAACTGTTTTTT	CASSFSGDSNEKLFF
-	TRBV19	-	TRBJ2-1	TGTGCCAGTAGTATTGGGAGAAATGAGCAGTTCTTC	CASSIGRNEQFF
-	TRBV15	-	TRBJ1-3	TGTGCCACCAGCAGAGATGGAAACACCATATATTTT	CATSRDGNTIYF
TRBD1	TRBV7-9	-	TRBJ1-1	TGTGCCAGCAGAGGGGGCCCAGGAGCTTTCTTT	CASRGGPGAFF